This TCR beta chain was retrieved from a study of beta chain features in type 1 diabetes. Study-level findings and limits: Insertions at VDJ junctions were less frequent in type 1 diabetes patients. These patients also deleted more nucleotides at the same junctions. All four CD4+ subsets from Type 1 diabetes patients carried moderately but significantly shorter TCRB CDR3s.

There was one heparinised blood draw per donor, averaging around 0.11 L. Via CD45RO/CCR7/CD25/CD127/CD95/CD27, cells of the CD4+ naive, central memory, regulatory and stem cell-like memory subsets were sorted. Each of the sorted populations had a purity greater than 98%. This clone was observed a few times. Its antigen remains unidentified. Since all of the isolated RNA was reverse transcribed, expressed TCRB transcripts were what got sequenced. Produced via immunoSEQ multiplex PCR; TCRdb's table is partial and in-frame only. The table includes hundreds of thousands of clones, 13% detected once. CDR3 length: 15 residues. V lost 3 bases and J 3 bases, leaving 12 bases between the germline ends. Per the germline V gene, CDR1 is SGHDN and CDR2 is FVKESK.

Input material: naive CD4+ T cells from blood. The TCR sequence derives from a man aged 18 to 30 with type 1 diabetes. The V call is TRBV14, the J call TRBJ1-5; no reliable D call. The CDR3 nucleotides are TGTGCCAGCAGCCAGTGGAGACCTGTCAATCAGCCCCAGCATTTT. Amino acids: CASSQWRPVNQPQHF.